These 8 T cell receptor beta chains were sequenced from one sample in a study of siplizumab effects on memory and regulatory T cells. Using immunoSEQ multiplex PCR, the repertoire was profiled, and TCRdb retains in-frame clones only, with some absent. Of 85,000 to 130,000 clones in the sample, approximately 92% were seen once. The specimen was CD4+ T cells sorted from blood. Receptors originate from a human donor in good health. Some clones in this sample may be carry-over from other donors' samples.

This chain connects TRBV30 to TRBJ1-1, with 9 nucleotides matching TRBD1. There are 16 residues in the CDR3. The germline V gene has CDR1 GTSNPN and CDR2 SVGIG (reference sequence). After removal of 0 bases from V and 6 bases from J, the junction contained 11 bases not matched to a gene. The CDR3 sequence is CAWSVGDRAARAEAFF. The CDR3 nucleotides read TGTGCCTGGAGTGTGGGGGACAGGGCTGCGCGGGCTGAAGCTTTCTTT.

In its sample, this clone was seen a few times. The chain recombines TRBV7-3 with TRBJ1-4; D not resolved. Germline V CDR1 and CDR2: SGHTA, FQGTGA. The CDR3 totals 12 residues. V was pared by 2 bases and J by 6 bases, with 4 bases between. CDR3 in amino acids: CASSLGDEKLFF. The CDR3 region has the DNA TGTGCCAGCAGCTTAGGAGATGAAAAACTGTTTTTT.

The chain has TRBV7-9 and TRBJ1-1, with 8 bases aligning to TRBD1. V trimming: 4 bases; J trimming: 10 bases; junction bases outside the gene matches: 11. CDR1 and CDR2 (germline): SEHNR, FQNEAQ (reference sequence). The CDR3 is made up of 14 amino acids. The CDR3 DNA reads TGTGCCAGCAGCTCCGCCGACAGGGGCGACGTAGCTTTCTTT. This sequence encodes CASSSADRGDVAFF.

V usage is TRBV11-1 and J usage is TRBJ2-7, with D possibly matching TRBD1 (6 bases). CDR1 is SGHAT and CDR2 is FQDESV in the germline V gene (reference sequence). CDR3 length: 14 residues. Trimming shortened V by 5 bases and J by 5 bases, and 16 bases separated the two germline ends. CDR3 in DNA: TGTGCCAGCAGCCCAGTTGGGGGCCGAAACGAGCAGTACTTC. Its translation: CASSPVGGRNEQYF.

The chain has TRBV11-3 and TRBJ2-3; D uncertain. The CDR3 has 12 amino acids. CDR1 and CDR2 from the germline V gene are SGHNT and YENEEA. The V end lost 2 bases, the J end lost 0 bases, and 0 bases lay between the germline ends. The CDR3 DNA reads TGTGCCAGCAGCTTAAGCACAGATACGCAGTATTTT. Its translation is CASSLSTDTQYF.

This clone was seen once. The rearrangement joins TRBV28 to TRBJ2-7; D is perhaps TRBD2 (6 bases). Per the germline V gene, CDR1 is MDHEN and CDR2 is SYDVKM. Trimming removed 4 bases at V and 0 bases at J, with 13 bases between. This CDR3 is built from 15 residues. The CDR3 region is CASSSAAGSSYEQYF. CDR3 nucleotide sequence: TGTGCCAGCAGTTCAGCCGCCGGGAGCTCCTACGAGCAGTACTTC.

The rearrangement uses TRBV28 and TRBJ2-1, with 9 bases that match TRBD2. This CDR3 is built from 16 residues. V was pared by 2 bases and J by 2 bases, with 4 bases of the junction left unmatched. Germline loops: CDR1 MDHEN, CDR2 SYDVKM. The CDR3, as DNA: TGTGCCAGCAGTTTAGGGACTAGCCGAACCTACAATGAGCAGTTCTTC. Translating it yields CASSLGTSRTYNEQFF. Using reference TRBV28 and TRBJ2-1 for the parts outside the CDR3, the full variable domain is DVKVTQSSRYLVKRTGEKVFLECVQDMDHENMFWYRQDPGLGLRLIYFSYDVKMKEKGDIPEGYSVSREKKERFSLILESASTNQTSMYLCASSLGTSRTYNEQFFGPGTRLTVL.

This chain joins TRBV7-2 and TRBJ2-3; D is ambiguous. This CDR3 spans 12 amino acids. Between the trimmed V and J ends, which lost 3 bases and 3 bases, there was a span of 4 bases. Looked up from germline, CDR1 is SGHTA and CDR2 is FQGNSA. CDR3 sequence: CASSLRTDTQYF. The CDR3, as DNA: TGTGCCAGCAGCTTGAGGACAGATACGCAGTATTTT.